The following is a T cell receptor (beta chain) sequence with its context. Its target antigen remains unknown. Within one base of it there is no much larger clone, and no base qualities were kept. This sample is part of a study of identical twins (dated by TCRdb to the mid-2010s). In terms of the full investigation: To test whether fetal clonotypes persist, this study deep-sequenced TCR alpha and beta repertoires from monozygotic twins, from unrelated adults of various ages, and from cord blood. Replicate twin experiments were performed at different times using different library preparation protocols to rule out contamination.

All donors were healthy Caucasians. The twin cohort consisted of three pairs of female monozygotic twins, all aged about 18 to 29 years. Positive isolation kits from Invitrogen were used to isolate the CD4+ and CD8+ T cell populations. Study-wide conclusions, independent of this receptor: Fewer insertions were carried by abundant cord blood beta clonotypes, a similar but weaker trend appeared in young adult naive repertoires, and no such trend appeared in memory repertoires. In monozygotic twins, recombination models systematically underestimated out-of-frame TCR alpha sharing, but the models matched the sharing seen between unrelated individuals. Excess twin sharing in beta out-of-frame sequences was weaker because fewer shared sequences lowered the signal-to-noise ratio. Because the same donors could not be followed over many years, conclusions were based on cross-sectional statistical analysis. Invariant T cells such as MAIT and iNKT could partly confound zero-insertion analyses, though diverse VJ usage argued against this for most clonotypes. Compared with coincidental sharing between unrelated individuals, out-of-frame TCR alpha sequences shared between twins had an excess of sequences with low generation probability.

The cysteine opens and the phenylalanine closes a CDR3 of 15 amino acids. Only the CDR3 part of the read is kept: 45 bases, read in frame from the first base. Clipping removes 6 bases from V and 10 bases from J, with 14 as the unmatched junction base count. CDR1 and CDR2 were assigned from the germline V gene as SGHDT and YYEEEE. Receptor amplification or capture employed 5' RACE. The instrument was an Illumina HiSeq 2000. Template switching added a universal primer binding site, and the final cDNA carried a unique molecular identifier that allowed TCR cDNA molecules to be counted accurately. Specific primers in the conserved constant-segment region were used to synthesize first-strand cDNA for TCR alpha and beta chains. To control for contamination, every cDNA library was double barcoded, receiving both a SMART-Mk sample barcode and Illumina barcodes. TruSeq adapter sequences along with Illumina sample barcodes were introduced in two successive PCR steps. Sequencing of the TCR alpha and beta cDNA libraries was done on the Illumina HiSeq platform using custom primers. Turning to the authors' computational methods: MiGEC was used to process raw reads and extract unique molecular identifiers, and MiXCR was used to find CDR3 positions. For each individual, recombination models were inferred using an EM algorithm with the repgenHMM and IGoR tools. Shared clonotypes were analyzed with the tcR package in R, and sharing was normalized by the product of cloneset sizes. To study raw recombination free of thymic and clonal selection effects, out-of-frame nonproductive sequences were analyzed. In-frame beta chains were kept once TCRdb had trimmed the public reads at Q25 with fastp and called clones with MiXCR. Rows merge per CDR3 protein into single entries with the most common DNA and genes. TCRdb's processing, not the authors' own work, is the source of the V and J calls. This sample comprises about 190,000 distinct CDR3 sequences, about 16% of them detected only once. The ten largest clones capture around 40% of the sample.

The sample was also linked to a second study, of T cells expressing NK-cell markers. The second study's authors report: Three sorted T-cell subsets (CD3+CD56+NKG2C+, CD3+CD56+NKG2C- and CD3+CD56-NKG2C+) from roughly eight donors had their TCR beta-chain repertoires profiled. Among the eight sequenced donors, only one was HCMV-seronegative, while the other seven were HCMV-seropositive. To restrict sorting to alphabetaTCR-expressing T cells, an anti-gammadeltaTCR antibody was added in several experiments. In over 5 donors, the dominant CD3+CD56+NKG2C+ clonotypes were among the top 10 CD8+ clonotypes and accounted for about 1.0-7.5% of CD8+ T cells. Those dominant clonotypes were again the most abundant among CD3+CD56-NKG2C+ cells in a handful of donors, at roughly 28.3-65%. Whether the expanded NKG2C-expressing T cell clones were specific for HCMV antigens was left unclear. The eight sequenced donors were randomly selected healthy volunteers, three men and five women. To determine HCMV serostatus, a commercial ELISA kit was used to detect HCMV-specific IgG in serum. Reads were demultiplexed and grouped by UMI with MIGEC, and clonotypes were assembled and quantified with MiTCR. Only TCR cDNA sequences supported by at least two reads were kept to exclude erroneous sequences. The tcR package was used for downstream repertoire analysis, and clonotypes were matched between fractions using CDR3 nucleotide sequence together with V segment. Antigen specificity was annotated against VDJdb with VDJmatch, allowing one amino acid substitution in CDR3.

The clonotype originates from a woman in her late teens or twenties in good health. Sequenced material: CD8+ T cells sorted from blood. The sequence joins TRBV5-6 to TRBJ2-1; TRBD2 lines up with 9 middle nucleotides. CDR3 sequence: CASIAGGPWGEEQFF. The nucleotides read TGTGCCAGCATCGCGGGGGGGCCTTGGGGGGAGGAGCAGTTCTTC.